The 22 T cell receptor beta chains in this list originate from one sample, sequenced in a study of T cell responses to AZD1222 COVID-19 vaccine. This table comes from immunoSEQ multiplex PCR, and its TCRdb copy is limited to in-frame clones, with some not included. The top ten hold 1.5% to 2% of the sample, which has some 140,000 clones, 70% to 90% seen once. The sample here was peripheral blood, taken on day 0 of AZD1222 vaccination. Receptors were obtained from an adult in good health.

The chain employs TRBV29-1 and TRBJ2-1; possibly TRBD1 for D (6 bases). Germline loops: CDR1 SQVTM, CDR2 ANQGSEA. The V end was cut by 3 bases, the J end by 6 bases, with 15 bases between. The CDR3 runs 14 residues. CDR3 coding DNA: TGCAGCGTTGAGTGGCAGGGGAGAGGCAATGAGCAGTTCTTC. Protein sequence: CSVEWQGRGNEQFF.

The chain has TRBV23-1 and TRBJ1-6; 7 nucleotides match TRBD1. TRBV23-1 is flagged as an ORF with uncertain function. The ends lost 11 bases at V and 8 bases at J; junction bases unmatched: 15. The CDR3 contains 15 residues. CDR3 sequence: CAGESDREEYSPLHF. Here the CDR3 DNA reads TGCGCCGGTGAGAGCGACAGGGAAGAATATTCACCCCTCCACTTT.

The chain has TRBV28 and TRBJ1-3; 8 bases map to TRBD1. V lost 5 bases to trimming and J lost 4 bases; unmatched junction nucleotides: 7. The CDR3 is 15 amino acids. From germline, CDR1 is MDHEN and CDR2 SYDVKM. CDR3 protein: CASSAPGTGGNTIYF. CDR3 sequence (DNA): TGTGCCAGCAGTGCTCCCGGGACAGGAGGAAACACCATATATTTT.

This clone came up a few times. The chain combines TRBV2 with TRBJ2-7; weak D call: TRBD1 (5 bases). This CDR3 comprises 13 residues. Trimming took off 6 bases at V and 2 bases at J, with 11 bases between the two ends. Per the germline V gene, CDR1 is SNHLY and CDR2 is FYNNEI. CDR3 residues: CASRGVPPYEQYF. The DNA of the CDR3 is TGTGCCAGCAGAGGGGTCCCCCCCTACGAGCAGTACTTC.

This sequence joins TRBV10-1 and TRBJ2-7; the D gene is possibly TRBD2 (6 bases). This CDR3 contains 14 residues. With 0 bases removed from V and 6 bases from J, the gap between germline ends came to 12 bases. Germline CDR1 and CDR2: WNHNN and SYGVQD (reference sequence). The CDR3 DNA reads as TGCGCCAGCAGTGAGTCTCGACTAGTTGGCGAGCAGTACTTC. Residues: CASSESRLVGEQYF.

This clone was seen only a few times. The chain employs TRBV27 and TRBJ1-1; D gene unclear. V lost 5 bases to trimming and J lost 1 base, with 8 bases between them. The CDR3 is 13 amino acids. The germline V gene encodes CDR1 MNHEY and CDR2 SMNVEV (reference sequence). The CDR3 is CASSLYENTEAFF. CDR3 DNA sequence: TGTGCCAGCAGTCTCTATGAGAACACTGAAGCTTTCTTT.

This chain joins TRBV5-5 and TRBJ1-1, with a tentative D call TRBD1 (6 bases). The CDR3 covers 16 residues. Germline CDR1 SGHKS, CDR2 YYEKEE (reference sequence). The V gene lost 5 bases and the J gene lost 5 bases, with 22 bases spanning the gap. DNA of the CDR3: TGTGCCAGCAGAACCAACGCGGGGGCGAGGAGGACTGAAGCTTTCTTT. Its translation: CASRTNAGARRTEAFF.

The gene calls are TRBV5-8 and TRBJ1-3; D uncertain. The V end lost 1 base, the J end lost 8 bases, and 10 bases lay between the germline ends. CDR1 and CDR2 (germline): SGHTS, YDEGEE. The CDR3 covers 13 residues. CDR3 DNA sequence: TGTGCCAGCAGCTTGCGGAGAAGGGACACCATATATTTT. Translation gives CASSLRRRDTIYF.

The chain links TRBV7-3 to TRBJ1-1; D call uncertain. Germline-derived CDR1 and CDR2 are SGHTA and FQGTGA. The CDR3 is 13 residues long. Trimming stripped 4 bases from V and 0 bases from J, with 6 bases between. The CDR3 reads CASSSHMNTEAFF. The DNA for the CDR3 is TGTGCCAGCAGCTCCCATATGAACACTGAAGCTTTCTTT.

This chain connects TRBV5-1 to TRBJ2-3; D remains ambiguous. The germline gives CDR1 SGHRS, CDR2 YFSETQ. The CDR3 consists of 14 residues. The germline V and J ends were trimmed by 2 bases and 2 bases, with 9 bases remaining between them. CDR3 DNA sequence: TGCGCCAGCAGCTTTACAGACTTCACAGATACGCAGTATTTT. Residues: CASSFTDFTDTQYF.

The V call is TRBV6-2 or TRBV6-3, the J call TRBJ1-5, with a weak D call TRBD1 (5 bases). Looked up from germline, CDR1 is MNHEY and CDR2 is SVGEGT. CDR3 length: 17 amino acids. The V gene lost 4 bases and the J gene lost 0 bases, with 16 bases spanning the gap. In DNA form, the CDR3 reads TGTGCCAGCAGTTCCCCCGGGTGGCAGGGTAGCAATCAGCCCCAGCATTTT. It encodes CASSSPGWQGSNQPQHF.

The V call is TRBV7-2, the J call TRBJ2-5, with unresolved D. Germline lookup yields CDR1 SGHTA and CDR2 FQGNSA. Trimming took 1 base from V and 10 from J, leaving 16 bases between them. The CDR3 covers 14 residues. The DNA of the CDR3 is TGTGCCAGCAGCTTAGACTCAACCTCAAGGGACCAGTACTTC. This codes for CASSLDSTSRDQYF.

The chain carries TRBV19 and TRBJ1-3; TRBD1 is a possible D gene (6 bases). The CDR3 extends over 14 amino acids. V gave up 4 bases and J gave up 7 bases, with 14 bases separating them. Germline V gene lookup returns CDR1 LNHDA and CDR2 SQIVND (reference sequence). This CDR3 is CASSKQGVGNTIYF. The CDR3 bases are TGTGCCAGTAGTAAACAGGGAGTGGGGAACACCATATATTTT. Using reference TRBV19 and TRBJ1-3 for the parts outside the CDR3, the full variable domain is DGGITQSPKYLFRKEGQNVTLSCEQNLNHDAMYWYRQDPGQGLRLIYYSQIVNDFQKGDIAEGYSVSREKKESFPLTVTSAQKNPTAFYLCASSKQGVGNTIYFGEGSWLTVV.

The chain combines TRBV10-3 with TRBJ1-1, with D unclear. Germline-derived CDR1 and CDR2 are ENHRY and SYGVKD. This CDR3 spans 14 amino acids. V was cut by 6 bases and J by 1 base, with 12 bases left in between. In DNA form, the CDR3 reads TGTGCCATCAGGGGAACATCGGAGAACACTGAAGCTTTCTTT. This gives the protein CAIRGTSENTEAFF.

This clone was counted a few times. CDR3: CASSSGMSGETLHF. CDR3 sequence (DNA): TGTGCCAGCAGTAGCGGGATGAGTGGTGAAACCCTCCACTTT. The rearrangement joins TRBV6-5 to TRBJ1-6, with unresolved D. The germline gives CDR1 MNHEY, CDR2 SVGAGI. The CDR3 length is 14 residues. V was clipped by 5 bases and J by 14 bases, with 19 bases between them.

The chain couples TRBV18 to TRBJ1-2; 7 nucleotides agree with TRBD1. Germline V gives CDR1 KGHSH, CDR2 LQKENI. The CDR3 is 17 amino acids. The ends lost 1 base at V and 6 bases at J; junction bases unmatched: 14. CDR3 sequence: CASSPLRQQGIEDGYTF. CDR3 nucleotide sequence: TGTGCCAGCTCACCACTCAGACAACAGGGGATCGAGGATGGCTACACCTTC.

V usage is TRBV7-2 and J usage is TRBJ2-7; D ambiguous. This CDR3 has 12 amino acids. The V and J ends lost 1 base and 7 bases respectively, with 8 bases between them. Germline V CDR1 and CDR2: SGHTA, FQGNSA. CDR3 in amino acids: CASSLDVGEQYF. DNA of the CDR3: TGTGCCAGCAGCTTAGACGTGGGGGAGCAGTACTTC.

CDR3 coding DNA: TGTGCCAGCAGTATGCCTAGCGACAAGGGCATTCAGTACTTC. As protein: CASSMPSDKGIQYF. The V gene is TRBV28, the J gene TRBJ2-4, with TRBD2 as a possible D gene (6 bases). Per the germline V gene, CDR1 is MDHEN and CDR2 is SYDVKM. Trimming took 5 bases from V and 9 from J, leaving 17 bases between them. This CDR3 has 14 amino acids.

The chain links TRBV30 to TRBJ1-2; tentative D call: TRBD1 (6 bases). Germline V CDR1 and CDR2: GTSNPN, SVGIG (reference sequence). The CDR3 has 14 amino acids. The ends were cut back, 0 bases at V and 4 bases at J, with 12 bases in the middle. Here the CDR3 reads CAWSVSGAGYGYTF. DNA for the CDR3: TGTGCCTGGAGTGTATCAGGGGCCGGCTATGGCTACACCTTC.

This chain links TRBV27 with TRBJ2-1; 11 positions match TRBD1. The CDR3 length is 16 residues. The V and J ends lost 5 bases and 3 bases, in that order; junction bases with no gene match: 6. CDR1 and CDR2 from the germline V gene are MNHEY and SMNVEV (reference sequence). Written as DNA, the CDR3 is TGTGCCAGCAGTAAATTGGGACAGGGGGTCTACAATGAGCAGTTCTTC. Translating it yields CASSKLGQGVYNEQFF.

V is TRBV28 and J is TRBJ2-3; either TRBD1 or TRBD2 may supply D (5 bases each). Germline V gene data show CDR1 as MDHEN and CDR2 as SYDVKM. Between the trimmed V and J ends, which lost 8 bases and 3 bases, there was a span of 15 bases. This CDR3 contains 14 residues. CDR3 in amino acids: CASSAHGGTDTQYF. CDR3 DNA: TGTGCCAGCTCCGCGCATGGGGGTACAGATACGCAGTATTTT.

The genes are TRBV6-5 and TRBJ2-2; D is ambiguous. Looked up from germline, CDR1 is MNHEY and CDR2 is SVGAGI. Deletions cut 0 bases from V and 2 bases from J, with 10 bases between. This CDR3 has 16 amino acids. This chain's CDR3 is CASSYSWTGNTGELFF. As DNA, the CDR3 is TGTGCCAGCAGTTACTCCTGGACGGGCAACACCGGGGAGCTGTTTTTT.